These 2 T cell receptor beta chains share one sample of origin, sequenced in a study of CD8+ T cells in alopecia areata. Isolated RNA was reverse transcribed into cDNA used as the sequencing template. Produced via immunoSEQ multiplex PCR; TCRdb's table is partial and in-frame only. Found here are approximately 140,000 clones, 82% of them singletons; the top ten hold 20% to 25%. The sample's treatment: oral pan-JAK inhibitor, 5-10 mg twice daily. Sequenced material: CD8+ T cells sorted from blood, taken at week 4, from a patient treated with tofacitinib. These receptors all come from a human donor with alopecia areata.

CDR3 in DNA: TGTGCCAGCGGGCAATACAGGGGGGGCACAGATACGCAGTATTTT. Translated: CASGQYRGGTDTQYF. The J gene is TRBJ2-3, the V gene TRBV27; 8 bases match TRBD1. The germline gives CDR1 MNHEY, CDR2 SMNVEV (reference sequence). Trimming at V came to 8 bases and at J to 1 base, leaving 8 bases not matched to a gene. This CDR3 spans 15 amino acids.

This chain connects TRBV7-8 to TRBJ1-6; D uncertain. The CDR3 covers 13 residues. Germline CDR1 and CDR2: SGHVS and FQNEAQ. V lost 1 base and J 12 bases, leaving 10 bases between the germline ends. The CDR3 reads CASSLGLTEPLHF. DNA of the CDR3: TGTGCCAGCAGCTTAGGCCTTACTGAACCCCTCCACTTT.